The 7 T cell receptor beta chains listed next were all sequenced from one sample in a study of shared clonotypes between healthy human individuals. The repertoire was sequenced with immunoSEQ multiplex PCR; TCRdb's copy has only in-frame clones and lacks some. The sample carries about 2,200,000 clones, about 93% recorded once. CD8 cells regarded as naive lacked CD45RO, were positively chosen for CCR7, and omitted terminally differentiated effector memory CD45RA+ cells. The sample taken for sequencing was naive CD8+ T cells from PBMCs. Source of these receptors: a man aged 18 to 30 in good health. Some clones in this sample may be carry-over from other donors' samples.

The gene calls are TRBV2 and TRBJ1-4; D is uncertain. V lost 6 bases and J lost 0, with 11 bases in between. CDR3 length: 15 residues. Germline CDR1 reads SNHLY; CDR2 reads FYNNEI. DNA of the CDR3: TGTGCCAGCAGGGCTAACAGTGCAACTAATGAAAAACTGTTTTTT. It yields the protein CASRANSATNEKLFF.

The table lists this clone with a count of one. This chain links TRBV5-6 with TRBJ2-7; tentative D call: TRBD2 (7 bases). The germline gives CDR1 SGHDT, CDR2 YYEEEE. Trimming shortened V by 3 bases and J by 3 bases, and 19 bases separated the two germline ends. The CDR3 runs to 16 residues. CDR3 nucleotide sequence: TGTGCCAGCAGCTGGGTGACGGGCGGGGGCTACTACGAGCAGTACTTC. Translation: CASSWVTGGGYYEQYF.

The genes are TRBV7-2 and TRBJ2-7; D is undetermined. Per the germline V gene, CDR1 is SGHTA and CDR2 is FQGNSA. The V gene lost 2 bases and the J gene lost 6 bases, with 5 bases spanning the gap. The CDR3 runs 11 residues. The CDR3 DNA is TGTGCCAGCAGCTTAAGTTCCGAGCAGTACTTC. Its translation: CASSLSSEQYF.

This clone came up once. V gene TRBV29-1 combines with J gene TRBJ2-7, with TRBD1 matching over 8 bases. In germline, CDR1 is SQVTM, CDR2 ANQGSEA. This CDR3 contains 14 residues. The V gene end was trimmed by 6 bases and the J gene end by 1 base; junction bases not matched to a gene: 8. The CDR3: CSVADRDRSYEQYF. The CDR3 bases are TGCAGCGTGGCTGACCGGGACAGGTCCTACGAGCAGTACTTC.

The chain couples TRBV14 to TRBJ2-7; TRBD1 aligns across 9 bases. Germline CDR1 and CDR2: SGHDN and FVKESK. V lost 0 bases, J lost 5 bases, and 11 bases stayed unmatched. The CDR3 is made up of 17 amino acids. The CDR3 bases are TGTGCCAGCAGCCAAGACGCGGGGACAGGGTGGGACCACGAGCAGTACTTC. The encoded protein is CASSQDAGTGWDHEQYF.

The chain has TRBV9 and TRBJ2-7; no reliable D call. V lost 0 bases, J lost 3 bases, and 13 bases lay in between. The CDR3 totals 15 residues. The germline V gene encodes CDR1 SGDLS and CDR2 YYNGEE. The chain's CDR3 is CASSVAASPVYEQYF. The DNA for the CDR3 is TGTGCCAGCAGCGTAGCGGCGAGTCCCGTCTACGAGCAGTACTTC.

This sequence joins TRBV27 and TRBJ1-2; D not resolved. CDR3 length: 13 residues. V lost 0 bases and J 4 bases, leaving 6 bases between the germline ends. Germline loops: CDR1 MNHEY, CDR2 SMNVEV (reference sequence). The CDR3 here is CASSLSPLYGYTF. The CDR3 DNA sequence: TGTGCCAGCAGTTTATCACCGCTCTATGGCTACACCTTC.